The sequence of this T cell receptor beta chain was determined in a study of patients and donors after allogeneic stem cell transplantation. This CDR3 has 13 residues. Germline CDR1 is GTSNPN and CDR2 is SVGIG (reference sequence). V was pared by 3 bases and J by 7 bases, with 13 bases between. MiXCR was run by TCRdb on the RT-PCR reads, yielding one entry per CDR3 protein. The sample records about 960,000 distinct CDR3 sequences, about 20% being singletons. In this sample, this clonotype turned up a few times. The clonotype comes from a human donor who was either an allogeneic HSCT recipient or a stem cell or donor lymphocyte infusion donor (not recorded which). It is not recorded whose cells these are; they may come from a transplant donor. Material: blood, either unsorted or a sorted T cell fraction (not recorded which). The chain uses TRBV30 and TRBJ1-5; possibly TRBD1 for D (6 bases). This chain's CDR3 is CAWSTNRVQPQHF. CDR3 DNA sequence: TGTGCCTGGAGCACAAACAGGGTCCAGCCCCAGCATTTT.